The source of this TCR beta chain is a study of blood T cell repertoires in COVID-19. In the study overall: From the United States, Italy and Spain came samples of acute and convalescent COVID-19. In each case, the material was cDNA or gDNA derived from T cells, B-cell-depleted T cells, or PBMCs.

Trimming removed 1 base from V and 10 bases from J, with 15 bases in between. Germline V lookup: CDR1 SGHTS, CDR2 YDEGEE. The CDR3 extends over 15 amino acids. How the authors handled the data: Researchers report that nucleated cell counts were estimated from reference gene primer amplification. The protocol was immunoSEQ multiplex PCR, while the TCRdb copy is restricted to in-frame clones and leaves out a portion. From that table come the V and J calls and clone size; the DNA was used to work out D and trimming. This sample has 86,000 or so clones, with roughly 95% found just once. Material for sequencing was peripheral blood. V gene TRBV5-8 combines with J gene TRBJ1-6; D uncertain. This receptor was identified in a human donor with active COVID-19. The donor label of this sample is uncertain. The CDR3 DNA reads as TGTGCCAGCAGCTTGCGGTCAGGAGGACGGTCACCCCTCCACTTT. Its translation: CASSLRSGGRSPLHF.